The 2 T cell receptor beta chains below all came from one sample that was sequenced in a study of OX40 agonist ivuxolimab in advanced cancers. The repertoire was sequenced with immunoSEQ multiplex PCR; TCRdb's copy has only in-frame clones and lacks some. Of 70,000 or so clones listed, 90% are singletons. The sample was CD4+ or CD8+ T cells sorted from blood, taken in a trial of the OX40 agonist ivuxolimab. These TCRs come from an adult with an advanced solid tumor such as melanoma, head and neck, liver or kidney cancer.

The V and J genes are TRBV5-1 and TRBJ2-4; 9 bases line up with TRBD1. J lost 3 bases, V lost 4 bases, and 20 bases had no gene match. The germline V gene has CDR1 SGHRS and CDR2 YFSETQ. The CDR3 runs 20 residues. The CDR3 is CASSPGAGQGLISGKNIQYF. CDR3 nucleotide sequence: TGCGCCAGCAGCCCCGGAGCGGGACAGGGATTGATTTCGGGCAAAAACATTCAGTACTTC.

This clone has just a few counts. The rearrangement joins TRBV28 to TRBJ2-5; D unresolved. The CDR3 totals 13 residues. V lost 3 bases and J 0 bases, leaving 5 bases between the germline ends. Germline V gene lookup returns CDR1 MDHEN and CDR2 SYDVKM. The CDR3 nucleotides are TGTGCCAGCAGTTTTGGCGACCAAGAGACCCAGTACTTC. Residues: CASSFGDQETQYF.